Listed here are 26 T cell receptor beta chains from one sample, sequenced in a study of OX40 agonist ivuxolimab in advanced cancers. Assay: immunoSEQ multiplex PCR; the TCRdb copy retains only in-frame clones and omits some. The sample records around 74,000 clones, 85% to 95% being singletons. Sample: CD4+ or CD8+ T cells sorted from blood, taken in a trial of the OX40 agonist ivuxolimab. The receptor set was obtained from an adult with an advanced solid tumor such as melanoma, head and neck, liver or kidney cancer.

The V and J genes are TRBV6-5 and TRBJ1-1; unclear D gene. V lost 0 bases and J lost 7, with 9 bases in between. Germline CDR1 and CDR2: MNHEY and SVGAGI. This CDR3 has 13 residues. CDR3 nucleotides: TGTGCCAGCAGTTACTCCTTAGTGGGTGAAGCTTTCTTT. As protein: CASSYSLVGEAFF.

V usage is TRBV7-3 and J usage is TRBJ2-5, with D uncertain. The V gene lost 10 bases and the J gene lost 1 base, with 1 base spanning the gap. The CDR3 extends over 9 amino acids. Germline CDR1 SGHTA, CDR2 FQGTGA. The CDR3 DNA is TGTGCCACCCAAGAGACCCAGTACTTC. Protein product: CATQETQYF.

The chain is built from TRBV6-5 and TRBJ2-5; D might be TRBD2 (6 bases). Germline CDR1 reads MNHEY; CDR2 reads SVGAGI. V gave up 0 bases and J gave up 2 bases, with 13 bases separating them. The length of the CDR3 is 16 residues. CDR3: CASSYSGLAQQETQYF. The DNA for the CDR3 is TGTGCCAGCAGTTACTCAGGGCTAGCGCAACAAGAGACCCAGTACTTC.

The rearrangement uses TRBV7-3 and TRBJ2-5, with 13 bases identical to TRBD2. The trim removed 5 bases at V and 5 bases at J, leaving 5 bases unmatched. CDR3 size: 15 residues. CDR1 is SGHTA, CDR2 FQGTGA, per germline. This chain's CDR3 is CASSETSGGDETQYF. In DNA, the CDR3 is TGTGCCAGCAGCGAAACTAGCGGGGGGGATGAGACCCAGTACTTC.

The chain employs TRBV28 and TRBJ2-1, with no clear D. The CDR3 totals 11 residues. The germline V gene has CDR1 MDHEN and CDR2 SYDVKM. V lost 5 bases and J 12 bases, leaving 11 bases between the germline ends. The CDR3 nucleotides read TGTGCCAGCAGTCCGGACCTTTGGCAGTTCTTC. Its protein is CASSPDLWQFF.

This chain links TRBV5-4 with TRBJ1-2; no definite D call. The length of the CDR3 is 15 residues. Trimming cost V 0 bases and J 0 bases, with 9 bases left between them. Germline assignment: CDR1 SGHNT and CDR2 YYREEE (reference sequence). The CDR3 DNA follows: TGTGCCAGCAGCTTGGGGGCCAGCCCTAACTATGGCTACACCTTC. This encodes CASSLGASPNYGYTF.

The chain employs TRBV5-4 and TRBJ2-1; 8 bases match TRBD1. Germline CDR1 is SGHNT and CDR2 is YYREEE (reference sequence). This CDR3 has 15 residues. The V and J ends lost 4 bases and 6 bases, in that order; junction bases with no gene match: 9. The CDR3 sequence: CASSLTGTGINEQFF. In DNA form, the CDR3 reads TGTGCCAGCAGCCTCACCGGGACAGGAATCAATGAGCAGTTCTTC. Together with reference TRBV5-4 and TRBJ2-1, the CDR3 gives the full variable domain: ETGVTQSPTHLIKTRGQQVTLRCSSQSGHNTVSWYQQALGQGPQFIFQYYREEENGRGNFPPRFSGLQFPNYSSELNVNALELDDSALYLCASSLTGTGINEQFFGPGTRLTVL.

CDR3 in DNA: TGTGCCAGCAGTTACTCGATAAGCTCCTACGAGCAGTACTTC. It translates to CASSYSISSYEQYF. The V and J genes are TRBV6-5 and TRBJ2-7, with no clear D. Germline V CDR1 and CDR2: MNHEY, SVGAGI. The CDR3 runs 14 residues. V was cut by 0 bases and J by 0 bases, with 6 bases left in between.

This chain joins TRBV7-3 and TRBJ2-7, with no clear D. The CDR3 loop spans 13 amino acids. Trimming took 3 bases from V and 0 from J, leaving 6 bases between them. Germline V gene lookup returns CDR1 SGHTA and CDR2 FQGTGA. This CDR3 reads CASSFGHSYEQYF. The CDR3 coding sequence is TGTGCCAGCAGCTTTGGTCACTCCTACGAGCAGTACTTC. The whole variable domain, remainder taken from reference TRBV7-3 and TRBJ2-7, is GAGVSQTPSNKVTEKGKYVELRCDPISGHTALYWYRQSLGQGPEFLIYFQGTGAADDSGLPNDRFFAVRPEGSVSTLKIQRTERGDSAVYLCASSFGHSYEQYFGPGTRLTVT.

The chain is built from TRBV4-2 and TRBJ2-7; TRBD2 aligns across 11 bases. Germline CDR1 LGHNA, CDR2 YNFKEQ. This CDR3 has 18 residues. The trim removed 0 bases at V and 5 bases at J, leaving 12 bases unmatched. The CDR3 DNA follows: TGTGCCAGCAGCCAAGAGGTAGCGGGGGGGCTATATGCCAACGAGCAGTACTTC. It specifies CASSQEVAGGLYANEQYF.

The rearrangement uses TRBV5-1 and TRBJ2-1, with 9 bases that match TRBD2. J lost 3 bases, V lost 5 bases, and 9 bases had no gene match. The CDR3 has 16 residues. Per germline, CDR1 SGHRS and CDR2 YFSETQ. The CDR3 here is CASSTNKRGDYNEQFF. CDR3 DNA sequence: TGCGCCAGCAGTACCAACAAGCGGGGGGACTACAATGAGCAGTTCTTC.

The rearrangement uses TRBV29-1 and TRBJ1-2; 9 nucleotides agree with TRBD1. This CDR3 is 15 amino acids long. Germline V gives CDR1 SQVTM, CDR2 ANQGSEA. J lost 4 bases, V lost 7 bases, and 13 bases had no gene match. The CDR3 DNA reads TGCAGCGCGAGCCTCCCGGGACAGGGACTCTATGGCTACACCTTC. Protein sequence: CSASLPGQGLYGYTF.

The chain recombines TRBV6-6 with TRBJ2-1, with TRBD2 matching 8 bases. V lost 5 bases, J lost 0 bases, and 3 bases stayed unmatched. This CDR3 is built from 15 residues. CDR1 and CDR2 from the germline V gene are MNHNY and SVGAGI (reference sequence). The CDR3 region is CASSRGGSSYNEQFF. As DNA, the CDR3 is TGTGCCAGCAGTCGCGGGGGGAGCTCCTACAATGAGCAGTTCTTC.

The chain uses TRBV14 and TRBJ2-2, with no clear D. CDR3 length equals 14 residues. Between the trimmed V and J ends, which lost 1 base and 3 bases, there was a span of 6 bases. Germline values: CDR1 SGHDN, CDR2 FVKESK. This CDR3 is CASSQVTHTGELFF. The CDR3 bases are TGTGCCAGCAGCCAAGTCACGCACACCGGGGAGCTGTTTTTT.

The chain couples TRBV13 to TRBJ1-1; D gene uncertain. This CDR3 spans 14 amino acids. Germline V gene lookup returns CDR1 PRHDT and CDR2 FYEKMQ (reference sequence). With 0 bases removed from V and 0 bases from J, the gap between germline ends came to 5 bases. In nucleotides, the CDR3 is TGTGCCAGCAGCTTAGGGCCCATGAACACTGAAGCTTTCTTT. Protein product: CASSLGPMNTEAFF.

The V call is TRBV7-9, the J call TRBJ2-2; a weak D match, TRBD1 (7 bases). Germline V gives CDR1 SEHNR, CDR2 FQNEAQ (reference sequence). The CDR3 is made up of 17 amino acids. The ends were cut back, 5 bases at V and 1 base at J, with 17 bases in the middle. CDR3 loop: CASSGGPDRVNTGELFF. The CDR3 DNA is TGTGCCAGCAGCGGGGGGCCTGACAGGGTGAACACCGGGGAGCTGTTTTTT.

The chain couples TRBV7-3 to TRBJ2-5; TRBD1 aligns across 8 bases. The CDR3 covers 14 residues. CDR1 is SGHTA and CDR2 is FQGTGA in the germline V gene. V lost 4 bases to trimming and J lost 3 bases; unmatched junction nucleotides: 4. The CDR3 sequence is CASSSTGGKETQYF. CDR3 coding DNA: TGTGCCAGCAGCTCCACAGGGGGAAAAGAGACCCAGTACTTC.

V gene TRBV27 combines with J gene TRBJ1-5; weak D call: TRBD1 (6 bases). Germline V gene data show CDR1 as MNHEY and CDR2 as SMNVEV (reference sequence). Deletions cut 6 bases from V and 2 bases from J, with 17 bases between. The CDR3 extends over 16 amino acids. CDR3 sequence (DNA): TGTGCCAGCAGCCCTGTTGGGGAGGGGGGCAATCAGCCCCAGCATTTT. It encodes CASSPVGEGGNQPQHF.

V is TRBV27 and J is TRBJ1-1; TRBD1 agrees at 8 bases. The junction had 4 bases not matched to a gene; V was cut back by 6 bases and J by 7 bases. CDR1 is MNHEY and CDR2 is SMNVEV in the germline V gene (reference sequence). The CDR3 has 12 residues. CDR3 residues: CASSQDRGEAFF. The DNA of the CDR3 is TGTGCCAGCAGCCAAGACAGGGGTGAAGCTTTCTTT.

The rearrangement joins TRBV29-1 to TRBJ2-7; D may be TRBD1 (7 bases). The CDR3 has 12 residues. CDR1 is SQVTM, CDR2 ANQGSEA, per germline. Deletions cut 7 bases from V and 1 base from J, with 11 bases between. CDR3 loop: CSGGDSSYEQYF. The CDR3 DNA follows: TGCAGCGGGGGGGACAGTTCCTACGAGCAGTACTTC.

The gene calls are TRBV2 and TRBJ2-7, with 11 bases aligning to TRBD2. V lost 5 bases and J lost 2; bases outside the gene matches: 5. CDR3 length equals 15 residues. Germline V gene lookup returns CDR1 SNHLY and CDR2 FYNNEI. CDR3 in DNA: TGTGCCAGCAGTCCACTAGCGGGGGTAACCTACGAGCAGTACTTC. Amino acid sequence: CASSPLAGVTYEQYF.

This clone was seen a single time. The CDR3 sequence: CASSEAAVWGASGGAYNEQFF. DNA for the CDR3: TGTGCCAGCAGTGAAGCGGCCGTCTGGGGGGCTAGCGGGGGTGCATACAATGAGCAGTTCTTC. The J gene is TRBJ2-1, the V gene TRBV2; TRBD2 aligns across 10 bases. The CDR3 loop spans 21 amino acids. Trimming removed 0 bases from V and 4 bases from J; junction bases left unmatched: 18. The germline V gene has CDR1 SNHLY and CDR2 FYNNEI.

The chain recombines TRBV19 with TRBJ1-1; TRBD1 agrees at 8 bases. V lost 5 bases and J lost 5; bases outside the gene matches: 4. The CDR3 has 13 residues. Germline-derived CDR1 and CDR2 are LNHDA and SQIVND (reference sequence). The chain's CDR3 is CASSFRGLTEAFF. CDR3 in DNA: TGTGCCAGTAGTTTCAGGGGGCTTACTGAAGCTTTCTTT.

The V gene is TRBV4-3, the J gene TRBJ2-7, with TRBD2 as a possible D gene (5 bases). Trimming shortened V by 0 bases and J by 3 bases, and 12 bases separated the two germline ends. Germline V CDR1 and CDR2: LGHNA, YSLEER. The length of the CDR3 is 15 residues. Written as DNA, the CDR3 is TGCGCCAGCAGCCAAGACAGAGGGAGCTTCTACGAGCAGTACTTC. As protein: CASSQDRGSFYEQYF.

V gene TRBV16 combines with J gene TRBJ2-1; 9 bases map to TRBD1. V trimming: 2 bases; J trimming: 9 bases; junction bases outside the gene matches: 14. The CDR3 is 17 residues long. The V gene's germline CDR1 is KGHSY and CDR2 FQNENV. The CDR3 spells CASSQLGTGSTTSEQFF. The CDR3 nucleotides read TGTGCCAGCAGCCAACTGGGGACAGGGTCAACAACGAGTGAGCAGTTCTTC.

This sequence joins TRBV5-1 and TRBJ2-6, with 9 bases fitting TRBD1. CDR1 is SGHRS, CDR2 YFSETQ, per germline. With V trimmed by 3 bases and J by 4 bases, 11 bases remained unmatched. CDR3 length: 18 residues. CDR3 region: CASSSHRDRVLGANVLTF. CDR3 nucleotides: TGCGCCAGCAGCTCCCACCGGGACAGGGTTCTAGGGGCCAACGTCCTGACTTTC.